This T cell receptor beta chain appears in the sequencing data of a study of shared clonotypes between healthy human individuals. Overall study findings and caveats: A reduction in generation probabilities was seen for non-shared clonotypes relative to those shared by all four donors. Investigators expected sequencing depth to affect clonotype sharing among donors.

This clone was detected once. Its target is not known. Here immunoSEQ multiplex PCR was the method, and the copy in TCRdb shows in-frame clones only, minus some. The sample consists of hundreds of thousands of clones, approximately 79% of them appearing once. Healthy adults negative for HIV, lacking recent acute infections or vaccinations, served as donors. From germline, CDR1 is MNHNS and CDR2 SASEGT. There are 15 residues in the CDR3. V was trimmed by 5 bases and J by 5 bases, leaving 17 bases between them. This clonotype was obtained from a woman in her 30s in good health. Sequencing was performed on memory CD4+ T cells sorted from blood. Documented subset: CD45RA-negative fraction. The chain has TRBV6-1 and TRBJ2-3; D may match TRBD1 or TRBD2 (6 bases each). Written as DNA, the CDR3 is TGTGCCAGCAGTAGGGGGACTTCCCCGGGAGATACGCAGTATTTT. This encodes CASSRGTSPGDTQYF.